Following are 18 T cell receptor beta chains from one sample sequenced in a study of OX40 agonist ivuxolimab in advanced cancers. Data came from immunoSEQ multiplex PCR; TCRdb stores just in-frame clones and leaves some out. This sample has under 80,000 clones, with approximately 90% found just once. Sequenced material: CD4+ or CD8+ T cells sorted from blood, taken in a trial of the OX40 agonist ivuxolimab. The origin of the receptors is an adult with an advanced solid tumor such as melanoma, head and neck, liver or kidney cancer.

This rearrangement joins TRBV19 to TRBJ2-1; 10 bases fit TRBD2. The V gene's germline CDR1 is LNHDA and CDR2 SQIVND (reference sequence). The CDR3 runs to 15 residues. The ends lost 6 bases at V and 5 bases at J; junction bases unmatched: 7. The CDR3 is CASSPSGSLNNEQFF. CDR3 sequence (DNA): TGTGCCAGTAGCCCTAGCGGGAGCTTAAACAATGAGCAGTTCTTC.

The CDR3 DNA reads as TGTGCCAGCAGCCAGACATCGGGGGACGAGCAGTACTTC. It yields the protein CASSQTSGDEQYF. The chain uses TRBV7-3 and TRBJ2-7; a possible D gene is TRBD2 (6 bases). Germline lookup yields CDR1 SGHTA and CDR2 FQGTGA. Between the trimmed V and J ends, which lost 5 bases and 5 bases, there was a span of 13 bases. This CDR3 is built from 13 residues. The variable domain in full, with the rest retrieved from reference TRBV7-3 and TRBJ2-7, is GAGVSQTPSNKVTEKGKYVELRCDPISGHTALYWYRQSLGQGPEFLIYFQGTGAADDSGLPNDRFFAVRPEGSVSTLKIQRTERGDSAVYLCASSQTSGDEQYFGPGTRLTVT.

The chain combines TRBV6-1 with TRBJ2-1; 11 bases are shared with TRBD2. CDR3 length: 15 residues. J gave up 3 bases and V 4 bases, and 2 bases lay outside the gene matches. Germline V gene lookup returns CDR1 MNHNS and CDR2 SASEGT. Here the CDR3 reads CASSALAGGYNEQFF. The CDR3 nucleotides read TGTGCCAGCAGTGCCCTAGCGGGAGGCTACAATGAGCAGTTCTTC.

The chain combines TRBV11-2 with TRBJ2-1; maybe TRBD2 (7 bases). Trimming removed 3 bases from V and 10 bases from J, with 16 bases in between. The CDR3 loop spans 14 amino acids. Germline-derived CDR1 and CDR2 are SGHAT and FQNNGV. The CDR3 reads CASSFVGGRGEQFF. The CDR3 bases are TGTGCCAGCAGCTTCGTGGGAGGGAGGGGGGAGCAGTTCTTC.

The CDR3 here is CASSPTEGYGYTF. The CDR3 DNA reads as TGCGCCAGCAGCCCCACAGAAGGGTATGGCTACACCTTC. The chain has TRBV5-1 and TRBJ1-2; D not certain. The CDR3 runs 13 residues. The germline V gene encodes CDR1 SGHRS and CDR2 YFSETQ. Trimming pared 4 bases from V and 5 bases from J, leaving 12 bases between.

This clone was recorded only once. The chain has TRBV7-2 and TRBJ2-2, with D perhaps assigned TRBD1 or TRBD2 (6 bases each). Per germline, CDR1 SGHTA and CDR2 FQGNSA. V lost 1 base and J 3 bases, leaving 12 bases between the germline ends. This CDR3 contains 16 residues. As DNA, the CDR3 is TGTGCCAGCAGCTTAGGGACGGGGGCCCACACCGGGGAGCTGTTTTTT. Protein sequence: CASSLGTGAHTGELFF.

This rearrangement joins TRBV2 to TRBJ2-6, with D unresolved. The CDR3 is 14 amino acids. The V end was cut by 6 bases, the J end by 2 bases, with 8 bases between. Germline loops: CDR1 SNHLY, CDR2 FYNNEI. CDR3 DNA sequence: TGTGCCAGCAGCGGTTCTGCTGGGGCCAACGTCCTGACTTTC. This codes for CASSGSAGANVLTF.

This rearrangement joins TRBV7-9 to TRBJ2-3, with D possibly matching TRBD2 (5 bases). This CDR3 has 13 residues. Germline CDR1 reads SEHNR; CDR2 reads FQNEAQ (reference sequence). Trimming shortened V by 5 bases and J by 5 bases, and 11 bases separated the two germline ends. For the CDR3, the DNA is TGTGCCAGCAGCCCGAGGGCCGAAGATACGCAGTATTTT. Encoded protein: CASSPRAEDTQYF.

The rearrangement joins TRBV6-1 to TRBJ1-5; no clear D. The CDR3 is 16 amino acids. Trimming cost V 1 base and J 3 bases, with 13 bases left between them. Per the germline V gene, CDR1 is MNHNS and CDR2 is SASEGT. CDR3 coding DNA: TGTGCCAGCAGTGAAGATGTCCGGGGAAACAATCAGCCCCAGCATTTT. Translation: CASSEDVRGNNQPQHF.

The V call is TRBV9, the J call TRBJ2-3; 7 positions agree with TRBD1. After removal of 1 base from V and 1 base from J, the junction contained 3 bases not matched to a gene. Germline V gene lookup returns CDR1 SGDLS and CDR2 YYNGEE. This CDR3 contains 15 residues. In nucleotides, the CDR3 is TGTGCCAGCAGCGTAAAAGGGGGCGGCACAGATACGCAGTATTTT. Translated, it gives CASSVKGGGTDTQYF. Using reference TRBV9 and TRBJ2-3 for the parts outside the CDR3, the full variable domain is DSGVTQTPKHLITATGQRVTLRCSPRSGDLSVYWYQQSLDQGLQFLIQYYNGEERAKGNILERFSAQQFPDLHSELNLSSLELGDSALYFCASSVKGGGTDTQYFGPGTRLTVL.

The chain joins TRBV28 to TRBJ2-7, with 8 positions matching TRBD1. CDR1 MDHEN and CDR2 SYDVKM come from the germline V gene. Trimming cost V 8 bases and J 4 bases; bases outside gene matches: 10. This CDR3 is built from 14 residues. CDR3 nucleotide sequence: TGTGCCAGCTTACCCGGGGGACAGGTGTACGAGCAGTACTTC. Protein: CASLPGGQVYEQYF.

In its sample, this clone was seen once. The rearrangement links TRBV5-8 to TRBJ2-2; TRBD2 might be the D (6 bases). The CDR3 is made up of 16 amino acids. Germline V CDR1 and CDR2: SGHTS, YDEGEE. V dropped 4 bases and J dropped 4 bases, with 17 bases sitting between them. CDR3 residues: CASSRGLLGGTGELFF. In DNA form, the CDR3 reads TGTGCCAGCAGCCGCGGACTCCTCGGGGGCACCGGGGAGCTGTTTTTT.

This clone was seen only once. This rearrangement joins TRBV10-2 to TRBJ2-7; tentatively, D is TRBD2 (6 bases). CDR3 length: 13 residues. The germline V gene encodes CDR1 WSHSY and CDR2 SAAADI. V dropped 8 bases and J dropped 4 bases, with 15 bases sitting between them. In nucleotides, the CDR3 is TGCGCCAGCCGGGACTCACTAGATTACGAGCAGTACTTC. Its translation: CASRDSLDYEQYF.

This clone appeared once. CDR3 nucleotides: TGTGCCAGCAGCGTGACAGGGGGAAGGGAACATGAGCAGTTCTTC. This gives the protein CASSVTGGREHEQFF. The chain employs TRBV13 and TRBJ2-1; TRBD1 matches 9 bases. This CDR3 is built from 15 residues. Germline values: CDR1 PRHDT, CDR2 FYEKMQ (reference sequence). V lost 5 bases, J lost 8 bases, and 10 bases stayed unmatched.

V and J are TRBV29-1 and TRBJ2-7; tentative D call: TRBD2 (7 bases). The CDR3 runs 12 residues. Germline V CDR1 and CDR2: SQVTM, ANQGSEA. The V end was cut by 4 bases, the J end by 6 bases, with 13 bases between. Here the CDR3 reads CSVAGGKSEQYF. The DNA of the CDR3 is TGCAGCGTTGCGGGGGGCAAGTCCGAGCAGTACTTC.

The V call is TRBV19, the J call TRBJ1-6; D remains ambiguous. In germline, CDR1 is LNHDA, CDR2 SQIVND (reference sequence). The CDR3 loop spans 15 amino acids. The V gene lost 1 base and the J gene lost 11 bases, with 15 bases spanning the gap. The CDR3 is CASSIGRQSKAPLHF. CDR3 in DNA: TGTGCCAGTAGTATAGGTCGCCAGTCGAAAGCACCCCTCCACTTT.

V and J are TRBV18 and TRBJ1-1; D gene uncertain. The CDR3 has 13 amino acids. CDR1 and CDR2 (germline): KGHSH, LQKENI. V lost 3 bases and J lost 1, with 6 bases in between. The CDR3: CASSPKENTEAFF. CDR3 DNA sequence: TGTGCCAGCTCACCGAAGGAGAACACTGAAGCTTTCTTT.

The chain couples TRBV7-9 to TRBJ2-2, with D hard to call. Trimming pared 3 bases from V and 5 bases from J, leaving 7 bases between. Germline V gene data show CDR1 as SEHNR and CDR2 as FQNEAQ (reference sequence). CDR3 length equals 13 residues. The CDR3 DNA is TGTGCCAGCAGCTTTTCCCAAACCGGGGAGCTGTTTTTT. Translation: CASSFSQTGELFF. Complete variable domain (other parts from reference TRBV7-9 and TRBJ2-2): DTGVSQNPRHKITKRGQNVTFRCDPISEHNRLYWYRQTLGQGPEFLTYFQNEAQLEKSRLLSDRFSAERPKGSFSTLEIQRTEQGDSAMYLCASSFSQTGELFFGEGSRLTVL.